This T cell receptor beta chain derives from a study of blood T cell repertoires in COVID-19. Study overall: Acute and convalescent COVID-19 specimens originated in the United States, Italy and Spain. PBMCs, B-cell-depleted T cells, or T cells provided the cDNA or gDNA that made up the material.

CDR1 is KGHDR, CDR2 SFDVKD, per germline. CDR3 length: 16 amino acids. V lost 7 bases and J lost 2; bases outside the gene matches: 12. Per the original methods: How many nucleated cells were present was estimated from reference gene primer amplification. Assay: immunoSEQ multiplex PCR; the TCRdb copy retains only in-frame clones and omits some. The V and J calls and the clone size are those of that table, but D and trimming were determined from the DNA. Among some 59,000 clones listed, roughly four fifths were seen once. This chain connects TRBV24-1 to TRBJ2-5; 7 bases are shared with TRBD2. The TCR originated in a woman aged 55-70 years with acute or convalescent COVID-19. Sequencing was carried out using peripheral blood. For the CDR3, the DNA is TGTGCCACCAGAGATGGCAAGGCGGGAGTGCAAGAGACCCAGTACTTC. It is translated as CATRDGKAGVQETQYF.